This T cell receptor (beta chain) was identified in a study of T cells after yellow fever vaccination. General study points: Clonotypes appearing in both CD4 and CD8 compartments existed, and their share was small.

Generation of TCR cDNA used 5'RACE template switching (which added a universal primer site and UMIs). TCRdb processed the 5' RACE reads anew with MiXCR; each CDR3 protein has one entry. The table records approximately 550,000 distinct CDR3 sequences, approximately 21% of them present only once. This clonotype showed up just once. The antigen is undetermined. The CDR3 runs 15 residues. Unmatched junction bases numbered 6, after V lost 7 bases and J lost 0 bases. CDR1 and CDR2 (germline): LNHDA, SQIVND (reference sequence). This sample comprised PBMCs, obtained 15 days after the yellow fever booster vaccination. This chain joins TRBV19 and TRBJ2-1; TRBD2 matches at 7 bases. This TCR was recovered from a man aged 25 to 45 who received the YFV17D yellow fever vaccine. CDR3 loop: CASIERGSSYNEQFF. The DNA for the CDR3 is TGTGCCAGTATTGAGCGGGGTAGCTCCTACAATGAGCAGTTCTTC.